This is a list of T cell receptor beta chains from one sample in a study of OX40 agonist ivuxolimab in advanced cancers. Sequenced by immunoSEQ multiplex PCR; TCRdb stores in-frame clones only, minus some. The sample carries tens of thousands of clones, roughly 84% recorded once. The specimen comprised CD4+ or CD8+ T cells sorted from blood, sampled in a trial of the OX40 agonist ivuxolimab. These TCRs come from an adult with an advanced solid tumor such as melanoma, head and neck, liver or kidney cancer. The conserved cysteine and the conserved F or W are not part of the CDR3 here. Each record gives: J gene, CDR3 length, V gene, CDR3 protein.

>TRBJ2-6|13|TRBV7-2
ASSLAMTGANVLT
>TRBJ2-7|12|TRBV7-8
ASSLGTGVYEQY
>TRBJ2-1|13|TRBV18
ASSPLKQGNNEQF
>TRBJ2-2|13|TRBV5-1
ASSLGQGFTGELF
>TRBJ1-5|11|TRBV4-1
HQRGESNQPQH
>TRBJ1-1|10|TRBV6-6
ASSPLSPEAF
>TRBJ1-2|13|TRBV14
ASSPGDRGPFGYT
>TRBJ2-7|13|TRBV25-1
ASSEAGTSGFEQY
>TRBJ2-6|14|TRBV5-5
ASSLSGGSGANVLT
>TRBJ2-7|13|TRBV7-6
ASSLTALRGYEQY
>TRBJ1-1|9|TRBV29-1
SVERNTEAF
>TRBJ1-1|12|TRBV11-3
ASSLGQANTEAF
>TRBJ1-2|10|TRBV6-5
ASRGQNYGYT
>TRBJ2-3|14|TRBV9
ASSVGRGIGPDTQY
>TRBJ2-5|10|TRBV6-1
ASSDRVSLLY
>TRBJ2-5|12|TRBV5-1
ASSSTMGQETQY
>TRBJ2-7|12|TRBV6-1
ASTKRGADYEQY
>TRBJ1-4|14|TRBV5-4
ASSLGGTTGFVKLF
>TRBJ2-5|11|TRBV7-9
ASSWDSEETQY
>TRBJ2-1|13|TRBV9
ASSVGAKNNNEQF
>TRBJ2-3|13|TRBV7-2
ASSPQLGAGDTQY
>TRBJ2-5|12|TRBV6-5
ASTKTSGQETQY
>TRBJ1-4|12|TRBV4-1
ASSPPGAGEKLF
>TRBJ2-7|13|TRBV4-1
ASSHPGGLSNEQY
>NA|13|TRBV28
ASREPGVSRHEQY
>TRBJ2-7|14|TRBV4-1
ASSPGSRDGNYEQY
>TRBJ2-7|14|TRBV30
AWSVRRGTVSYEQY